This T cell receptor beta chain is drawn from a study of T cell responses to AZD1222 COVID-19 vaccine (dated by TCRdb to about 2021). Regarding the research as a whole: AZD1222 recipients given second doses at about 4 weeks or at about 12 weeks were pooled, since spike-specific TCR depth and breadth were not found to differ between the two schedules. TCR sequencing was performed for 230 to 250 trial participants, of whom about 200 were given two doses of AZD1222 and approximately 25 were given two doses of MenACWY control vaccine. Trial participants were enrolled by age into 18-55, 56-69 and 70-plus year subgroups, with 148, 28 and 57 TCR-sequenced participants respectively.

Concerning this clone itself: The antigen it binds to is not known. Base quality data are lacking; no much larger clone is found one base away.

In the paper's terms, the time point label means: baseline before first vaccination. The vaccinee samples were drawn from two UK trials, COV001 and COV002, one of which was a single-blind randomized controlled phase 2/3 trial testing AZD1222 (ChAdOx1 nCoV-19) in healthy adults. Trial participant PBMC samples were collected at day 0 and day 28 after the second dose for TCRbeta chain sequencing. The CDR3 regions of human TCRbeta chains were analyzed by immunosequencing. On the authors' methods: TCRs in the repertoires were matched against a reference library of SARS-CoV-2-specific TCRs that had been generated with the MIRA antigen-specificity platform. Breadth was defined as the fraction of unique TCRs that were SARS-CoV-2-associated, and depth was defined as the fraction of total T cells that were SARS-CoV-2-associated. Using the MIRA data, every spike-specific TCR was mapped to the spike region that the TCR reacted to and assigned to either a CD4 or a CD8 class. Log10-transformed breadth and depth values were compared by one-way ANOVA with Sidak's multiple comparisons tests. TCRdb retrieved this table from immuneACCESS and kept in-frame rearrangements only. Not all clones are present; in checked studies, unresolved V genes account for under half, and no reason is known for the remainder. V and J calls and clone size come straight from that table; D and trimming were deduced from the DNA. The sample table contains roughly 150,000 clones; only one count was recorded for about nine tenths of them. Jointly, the top ten make up 1.8% of the sample.

The junction shows trimming of 10 bases on V and 8 bases on J, plus 12 bases between the germline ends. The CDR3 runs 11 residues from the cysteine to the phenylalanine. Only the CDR3 DNA stays, 33 bases, in frame from base 1. The CDR1 and CDR2 encoded by the germline V gene are MDHEN and SYDVKM. What the study reported, not specific to this receptor: Spike-specific TCR breadth and depth rose significantly after two AZD1222 doses compared with day 0 and with MenACWY recipients. Most participants were white British and females outnumbered males, and the authors suggested that clonal diversity may have been underestimated. Because no day 14 peak-response samples were available, repertoires were characterized only after the peak T cell response. The whole spike protein was spanned by vaccine-associated CD4 TCRs, and dominant responses were seen in regions 160-218 and 743-854. Epitopes outside the regions mutated in the B.1.351 and B.1.1.7 variants were reportedly recognized by nearly half of the unique spike-specific TCRs. The 56-69-year group was small, and its depth increase did not reach significance, likely because of low power. Conclusions about previously exposed vaccinees are limited, since just six AZD1222 recipients were seropositive for SARS-CoV-2 at baseline.

The chain links TRBV28 with TRBJ2-1; no D segment can be confidently identified. The receptor comes from an adult in good health. Sequenced here: peripheral blood, sampled on day 0 of AZD1222 vaccination. The base sequence is TGTGCCACCTTTACGGTGGATGAGCAGTTCTTC. Translation gives CATFTVDEQFF.